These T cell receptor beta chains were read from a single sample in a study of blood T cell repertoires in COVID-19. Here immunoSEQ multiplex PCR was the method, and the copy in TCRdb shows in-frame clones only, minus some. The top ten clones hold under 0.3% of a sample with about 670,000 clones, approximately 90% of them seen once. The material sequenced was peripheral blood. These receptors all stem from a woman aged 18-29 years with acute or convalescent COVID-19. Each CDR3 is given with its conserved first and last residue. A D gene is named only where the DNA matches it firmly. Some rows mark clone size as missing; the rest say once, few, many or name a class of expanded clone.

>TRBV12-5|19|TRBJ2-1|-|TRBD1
TGTGCTAGTGGTGTGATGACCTATTGGGACAGGGCGAACTACAATGAGCAGTTCTTC
CASGVMTYWDRANYNEQFF
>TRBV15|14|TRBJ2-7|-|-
TGTGCCACCAGCAGAGACTCCATGGCTAGGGAGCAGTACTTC
CATSRDSMAREQYF
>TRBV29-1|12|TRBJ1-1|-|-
TGCAGCGCCAACAGGGCTCCCGCGGAAGCTTTCTTT
CSANRAPAEAFF
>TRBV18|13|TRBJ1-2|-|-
TGTGCCAGCTCACCGGACTCTATCTATGGCTACACCTTC
CASSPDSIYGYTF
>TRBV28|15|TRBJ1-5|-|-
TGTGCCAGCAGGTGGGCCGGGACATCTAATCAGCCCCAGCATTTT
CASRWAGTSNQPQHF
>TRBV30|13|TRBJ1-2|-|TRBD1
TGTGCACGGTCCCCAGACAGGGGAAGGGGCTACACCTTC
CARSPDRGRGYTF
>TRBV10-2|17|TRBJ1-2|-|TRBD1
TGCGCCAGCAGGCTCGACAGGGGGCTGGAAGCTAACTATGGCTACACCTTC
CASRLDRGLEANYGYTF
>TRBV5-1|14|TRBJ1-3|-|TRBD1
TGCGCCAGCAGTTTTGACAGGGCTGGAAACACCATATATTTT
CASSFDRAGNTIYF
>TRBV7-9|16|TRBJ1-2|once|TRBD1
TGTGCCAGCAGCTTAGCTTCACAGGGGCTACAGTATGGCTACACCTTC
CASSLASQGLQYGYTF
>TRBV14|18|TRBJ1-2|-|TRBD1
TGTGCCAGCAGCCAAGCGGTTTGGGTGGGACAGGGGAACTATGGCTACACCTTC
CASSQAVWVGQGNYGYTF
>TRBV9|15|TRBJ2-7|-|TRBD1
TGTGCCAGCAGCCCGGGACAGGGAAACTCCTACGAGCAGTACTTC
CASSPGQGNSYEQYF
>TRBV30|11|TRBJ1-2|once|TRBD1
TGTGCCTGGGACAGGGATCAAGGCTACACCTTC
CAWDRDQGYTF
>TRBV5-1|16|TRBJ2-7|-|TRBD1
TGCGCCAGCAGCTGGAACCATGGGACAGGGGGCTACGAGCAGTACTTC
CASSWNHGTGGYEQYF
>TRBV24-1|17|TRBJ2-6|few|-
TGTGCCACCAGTGCGGCCTCAGGGGTACCTGGGGCCAACGTCCTGACTTTC
CATSAASGVPGANVLTF
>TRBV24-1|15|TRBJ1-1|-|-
TGTGCCACCAGTGTTAGGCGACAAGCGAACACTGAAGCTTTCTTT
CATSVRRQANTEAFF
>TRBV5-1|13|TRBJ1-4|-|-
TGCGCCAGCAGCATACTCGTCAATGAAAAACTGTTTTTT
CASSILVNEKLFF
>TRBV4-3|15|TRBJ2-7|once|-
TGCGCCAGCAGCCAAGACCCAGGGCGGCCCTACGAGCAGTACTTC
CASSQDPGRPYEQYF
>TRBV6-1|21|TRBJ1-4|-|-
TGTGCCAGCAGTGAAGGAGGGACATCTTCCACTGGAAGCCGAAAGAGGGAAAAACTGTTTTTT
CASSEGGTSSTGSRKREKLFF
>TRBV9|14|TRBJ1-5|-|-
TGTGCCAGCAGCCCTGGACAGAGCAATCAGCCCCAGCATTTT
CASSPGQSNQPQHF
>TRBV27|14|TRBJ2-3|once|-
TGTGCCAGCAGTTTCACGGGGGGCACAGATACGCAGTATTTT
CASSFTGGTDTQYF
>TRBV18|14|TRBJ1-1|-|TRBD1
TGTGCCAGCTTACCGGGACAGATCGGCACTGAAGCTTTCTTT
CASLPGQIGTEAFF
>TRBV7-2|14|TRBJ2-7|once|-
TGTGCCAGCAGCTTAGGCCAGGTCTCGTTCGAGCAGTACTTC
CASSLGQVSFEQYF
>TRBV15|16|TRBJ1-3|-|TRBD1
TGTGCCACCAGCAGAGTGACAGGGGTCTCTGGAAACACCATATATTTT
CATSRVTGVSGNTIYF
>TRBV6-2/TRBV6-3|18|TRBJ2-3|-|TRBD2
TGTGCCAGCAGTTCTTTTCGTAGCGGGGGGCCTAGCACAGATACGCAGTATTTT
CASSSFRSGGPSTDTQYF
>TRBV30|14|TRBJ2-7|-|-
TGTGCCTGGAGTCCAGGGGGGCCCCGTCGCGGGCAGTACTTC
CAWSPGGPRRGQYF
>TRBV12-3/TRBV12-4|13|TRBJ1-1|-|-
TGTGCCAGCACCCCTCATGGGGCAGCCGAAGCTTTCTTT
CASTPHGAAEAFF
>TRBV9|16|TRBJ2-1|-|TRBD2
TGTGCCAGCAGCGTGGCGGGGGGAGTCAGGGTGAGTGAGCAGTTCTTC
CASSVAGGVRVSEQFF
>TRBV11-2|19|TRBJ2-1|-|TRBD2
TGTGCCAGCAGCTTAGGGCTAGCGGGGCGTCCAAGCTCCTACAATGAGCAGTTCTTC
CASSLGLAGRPSSYNEQFF
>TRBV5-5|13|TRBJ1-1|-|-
TGTGCCAGCAGCCAGCGGGGAGGGACTGAAGCTTTCTTT
CASSQRGGTEAFF
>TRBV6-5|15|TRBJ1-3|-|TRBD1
TGTGCCAGCAGTTCCCGGGACAGGGCTCGAAACACCATATATTTT
CASSSRDRARNTIYF
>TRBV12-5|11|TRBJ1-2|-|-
TGTGCTAGTGTCCTCAACTATGGCTACACCTTC
CASVLNYGYTF
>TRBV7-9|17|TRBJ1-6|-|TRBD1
TGTGCCAGCAGCTTAGATGGGCAGGGGGCGCATAATTCACCCCTCCACTTT
CASSLDGQGAHNSPLHF
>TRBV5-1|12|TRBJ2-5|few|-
TGCGCCAGCAGCTTGGCAGGAGAGACCCAGTACTTC
CASSLAGETQYF
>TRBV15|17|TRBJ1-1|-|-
TGTGCCACTCGGACCGGGACATTGGGGTTCATGAACACTGAAGCTTTCTTT
CATRTGTLGFMNTEAFF
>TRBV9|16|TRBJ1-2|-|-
TGTGCCAGCAGCGAGGGGGTGGGGAGAGGGCTTTATGGCTACACCTTC
CASSEGVGRGLYGYTF
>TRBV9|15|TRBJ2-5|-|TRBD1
TGTGCCAGCAGCCTTCAACAGGGGGTGCAAGAGACCCAGTACTTC
CASSLQQGVQETQYF
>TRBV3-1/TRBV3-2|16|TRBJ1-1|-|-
TGTGCCAGCAGCCTAAAGTGGGGAGGGGTGAACACTGAAGCTTTCTTT
CASSLKWGGVNTEAFF
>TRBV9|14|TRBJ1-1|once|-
TGTGCCAGCAGCGTAACAGGGTCTCTTTCTGAAGCTTTCTTT
CASSVTGSLSEAFF
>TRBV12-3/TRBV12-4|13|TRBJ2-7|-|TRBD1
TGTGCCAGCAGCCGACAGGGCTACTACGAGCAGTACTTC
CASSRQGYYEQYF
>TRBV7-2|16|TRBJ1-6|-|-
TGTGCCAGCAGCTTAAGAAGGGGCTCCTATAATTCACCCCTCCACTTT
CASSLRRGSYNSPLHF
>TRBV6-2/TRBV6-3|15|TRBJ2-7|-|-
TGTGCCAGCAGTTACACAGGGATAAAGGCCTACGAGCAGTACTTC
CASSYTGIKAYEQYF